These 25 T cell receptor beta chains share one sample of origin, sequenced in a study of control samples from healthy donors and cancer patients. This table comes from immunoSEQ multiplex PCR, and its TCRdb copy is limited to in-frame clones, with some not included. The sample table sets out fewer than 200,000 clones. What was sequenced was blood. These receptors were taken from a woman in her twenties or thirties in good health.

The chain uses TRBV6-4 and TRBJ1-5; the D gene is possibly TRBD1 (5 bases). V was pared by 4 bases and J by 4 bases, with 17 bases between. CDR3 length: 16 amino acids. Germline CDR1 reads MRHNA; CDR2 reads SNTAGT. The CDR3: CASSVNGGSGNQPQHF. The CDR3 DNA follows: TGTGCCAGCAGTGTAAACGGGGGGTCGGGAAATCAGCCCCAGCATTTT.

Concerning this clone: Germline and junction disagree at one end, which may indicate a read error. The V and J genes are TRBV7-7 and TRBJ2-1; possibly TRBD1 or TRBD2 for D (5 bases each). This CDR3 region has 16 residues. CDR1 SSHAT and CDR2 FNYEAQ come from the germline V gene (reference sequence). Here the CDR3 reads CASSLGTEPPYNEQFF. CDR3 bases: TGTGCTAGCAGCTTAGGGACGGAACCACCCTACAATGAGCAGTTCTTC. Filled out from reference TRBV7-7 and TRBJ2-1, the complete variable domain reads GAGVSQSPRYKVTKRGQDVTLRCDPISSHATLYWYQQALGQGPEFLTYFNYEAQPDKSGLPSDRFSAERPEGSISTLTIQRTEQRDSAMYRCASSLGTEPPYNEQFFGPGTRLTVL.

V and J are TRBV5-1 and TRBJ2-7, with D perhaps given as TRBD1 or TRBD2 (5 bases each). The CDR3 covers 14 residues. The germline gives CDR1 SGHRS, CDR2 YFSETQ. V was cut by 0 bases and J by 4 bases, with 11 bases left in between. The CDR3 reads CASSLGGALYEQYF. The CDR3 nucleotides read TGCGCCAGCAGCTTGGGAGGGGCCCTATACGAGCAGTACTTC.

About this clone: Sequence at one end of the junction differs from germline and may be a read error. The chain couples TRBV5-6 to TRBJ2-7; 8 bases are shared with TRBD1. Germline V gives CDR1 SGHDT, CDR2 YYEEEE. The CDR3 spans 12 residues. For the CDR3, the DNA is TGTGCCAGCACCTACTCAGGGGGCCTCAACTCCTTC. Translation gives CASTYSGGLNSF.

The CDR3 reads CASGSNGRHQPQHF. CDR3 nucleotides: TGTGCCAGCGGGTCTAACGGGCGGCATCAGCCCCAGCATTTT. The chain is built from TRBV6-5 and TRBJ1-5, with D unresolved. Trimming pared 8 bases from V and 5 bases from J, leaving 16 bases between. Germline V gives CDR1 MNHEY, CDR2 SVGAGI. The CDR3 spans 14 residues.

The chain employs TRBV3-1 (or the pseudogene TRBV3-2) and TRBJ2-7, with a possible D match to TRBD1 (5 bases). CDR3 length: 14 amino acids. Germline V lookup: CDR1 LGHDT, CDR2 YNNKEL (reference sequence). The germline V and J ends were trimmed by 0 bases and 0 bases, with 6 bases remaining between them. The CDR3 nucleotides read TGTGCCAGCAGCCAAGATAGGGGCTCCTACGAGCAGTACTTC. This encodes CASSQDRGSYEQYF.

J is TRBJ1-1 and V is TRBV19, with TRBD1 identical over 9 bases. Germline V lookup: CDR1 LNHDA, CDR2 SQIVND (reference sequence). This CDR3 is 15 amino acids long. V lost 2 bases to trimming and J lost 7 bases; unmatched junction nucleotides: 8. As DNA, the CDR3 is TGTGCCAGTAGTATACCCAGGACAGGGGATTATGAAGCTTTCTTT. Encoded protein: CASSIPRTGDYEAFF.

The V gene is TRBV7-6, the J gene TRBJ2-3; D remains ambiguous. The CDR3 loop spans 15 amino acids. Trimming took 2 bases from V and 1 from J, leaving 10 bases between them. CDR1 is SGHVS and CDR2 is FNYEAQ in the germline V gene. The CDR3 sequence is CASSLRPSGTDTQYF. The CDR3, as DNA: TGTGCCAGCAGCTTAAGGCCCTCGGGCACAGATACGCAGTATTTT.

The chain recombines TRBV5-1 with TRBJ1-2; D might be TRBD1 (5 bases). Per the germline V gene, CDR1 is SGHRS and CDR2 is YFSETQ. The CDR3 runs 14 residues. The ends were cut back, 0 bases at V and 1 base at J, with 7 bases in the middle. The CDR3 coding sequence is TGCGCCAGCAGCTTGGGACAGAATAACTATGGCTACACCTTC. Amino acid sequence: CASSLGQNNYGYTF.

The V and J genes are TRBV28 and TRBJ2-1, with TRBD1 identical over 9 bases. There are 21 residues in the CDR3. Per the germline V gene, CDR1 is MDHEN and CDR2 is SYDVKM. Trimming cost V 4 bases and J 9 bases; bases outside gene matches: 28. CDR3 in DNA: TGTGCCAGCAGTTCTCCTACCGGGACAGGGATTGGGCTTTTATGGGGAGGTGAGCAGTTCTTC. Protein product: CASSSPTGTGIGLLWGGEQFF. Full variable domain (remainder filled in from reference TRBV28 and TRBJ2-1): DVKVTQSSRYLVKRTGEKVFLECVQDMDHENMFWYRQDPGLGLRLIYFSYDVKMKEKGDIPEGYSVSREKKERFSLILESASTNQTSMYLCASSSPTGTGIGLLWGGEQFFGPGTRLTVL.

The J gene is TRBJ2-5, the V gene TRBV11-2, with 7 bases fitting TRBD2. Germline V CDR1 and CDR2: SGHAT, FQNNGV. V trimming: 5 bases; J trimming: 1 base; junction bases outside the gene matches: 1. The CDR3 contains 13 residues. The CDR3 region has the DNA TGTGCCAGCAGCCCGGGGGGCCAAGAGACCCAGTACTTC. Its protein product is CASSPGGQETQYF.

The chain uses TRBV5-1 and TRBJ2-7, with D tentatively TRBD1 (6 bases). The V end lost 5 bases, the J end lost 0 bases, and 15 bases lay between the germline ends. Germline values: CDR1 SGHRS, CDR2 YFSETQ. The CDR3 has 15 amino acids. The CDR3 sequence is CASSSRTVLSYEQYF. The CDR3 region has the DNA TGCGCCAGCAGTTCCCGGACAGTACTCTCCTACGAGCAGTACTTC.

The CDR3 nucleotides are TGTGCCAGCAGTCCACAGGGGGTAGGCTACACCTTC. It codes for CASSPQGVGYTF. J is TRBJ1-2 and V is TRBV12-3 or TRBV12-4; 8 nucleotides agree with TRBD1. This CDR3 has 12 amino acids. J gave up 8 bases and V 5 bases, and 4 bases lay outside the gene matches.

The J gene is TRBJ2-1, the V gene TRBV7-8; 7 bases fit TRBD2. The J segment lost 2 bases and the V segment lost 5 bases, leaving 6 bases of the junction unmatched. CDR1 is SGHVS and CDR2 is FQNEAQ in the germline V gene. This CDR3 contains 15 residues. The DNA for the CDR3 is TGTGCCAGCAGCATGGCCGCGGGGGCCTACAATGAGCAGTTCTTC. It is translated as CASSMAAGAYNEQFF.

The J gene is TRBJ2-5, the V gene TRBV7-9, with D maybe TRBD2 (6 bases). V was clipped by 1 base and J by 4 bases, with 16 bases between them. The CDR3 has 16 amino acids. Germline V lookup: CDR1 SEHNR, CDR2 FQNEAQ (reference sequence). The CDR3 loop is CASSLGGAGEVETQYF. In DNA, the CDR3 is TGTGCCAGCAGCTTAGGTGGGGCCGGGGAGGTAGAGACCCAGTACTTC.

The chain joins TRBV6-6 to TRBJ2-1; D gene unclear. V gave up 6 bases and J gave up 4 bases, with 7 bases separating them. CDR1 is MNHNY and CDR2 is SVGAGI in the germline V gene (reference sequence). The CDR3 length is 12 residues. CDR3 loop: CASRDQYNEQFF. Here the CDR3 DNA reads TGTGCCAGCAGGGACCAGTACAATGAGCAGTTCTTC.

The chain employs TRBV28 and TRBJ1-6, with D hard to call. The germline CDR1 and CDR2 sequences are MDHEN and SYDVKM. This CDR3 contains 15 residues. Trimming cost V 7 bases and J 13 bases, with 23 bases left between them. The CDR3 loop is CASMFHPGQRLPLHF. The CDR3 DNA follows: TGTGCCAGCATGTTCCATCCGGGCCAGAGACTGCCCCTCCACTTT.

The rearrangement uses TRBV6-5 and TRBJ1-4; a possible D gene is TRBD1 (6 bases). Trimming stripped 5 bases from V and 8 bases from J, with 18 bases between. The germline CDR1 and CDR2 sequences are MNHEY and SVGAGI. The CDR3 spans 15 residues. The CDR3 DNA reads TGTGCCAGCAGTACAACAGGGACGTCGCGCGAAAAACTGTTTTTT. It translates to CASSTTGTSREKLFF.

J is TRBJ1-6 and V is TRBV5-5; a possible D gene is TRBD1 (5 bases). V lost 0 bases, J lost 0 bases, and 13 bases lay in between. The CDR3 sequence is 18 residues long. Per germline, CDR1 SGHKS and CDR2 YYEKEE (reference sequence). CDR3 coding DNA: TGTGCCAGCAGCTTGGATGGACATGGGAGCTCCTATAATTCACCCCTCCACTTT. Protein sequence: CASSLDGHGSSYNSPLHF. Drawing the rest from reference TRBV5-5 and TRBJ1-6, the complete variable domain is DAGVTQSPTHLIKTRGQQVTLRCSPISGHKSVSWYQQVLGQGPQFIFQYYEKEERGRGNFPDRFSARQFPNYSSELNVNALLLGDSALYLCASSLDGHGSSYNSPLHFGNGTRLTVT.

The chain has TRBV24-1 and TRBJ1-1; 8 bases map to TRBD1. Losses at the gene ends were 5 bases for V and 6 bases for J; bases not matched to a gene: 7. CDR3 length equals 14 residues. CDR1 and CDR2 (germline): KGHDR, SFDVKD. The CDR3 DNA follows: TGTGCCACCAGTGGGTCAGGGGGCATGGCTGAAGCTTTCTTT. As protein: CATSGSGGMAEAFF.

Comments on this clone: This specimen includes other DNA sequences encoding the same CDR3. V and J are TRBV7-2 and TRBJ2-7; D is possibly TRBD1 (7 bases). Germline V gene data show CDR1 as SGHTA and CDR2 as FQGNSA. Trimming shortened V by 5 bases and J by 4 bases, and 9 bases separated the two germline ends. The CDR3 runs 12 residues. This chain's CDR3 is CASSPGGYEQYF. The DNA for the CDR3 is TGTGCCAGCAGCCCAGGGGGGTACGAGCAGTACTTC.

The chain couples TRBV7-8 to TRBJ1-1; D possibly corresponds to TRBD1 (6 bases). CDR1 and CDR2 (germline): SGHVS, FQNEAQ. This CDR3 region has 14 residues. Trimming took off 2 bases at V and 6 bases at J, with 13 bases between the two ends. CDR3 protein: CASSLKRGRPEAFF. The CDR3 DNA reads as TGTGCCAGCAGCTTAAAAAGGGGGAGGCCTGAAGCTTTCTTT.

V is TRBV4-1 and J is TRBJ1-2, with D maybe TRBD1 (6 bases). This CDR3 has 16 amino acids. The germline V and J ends were trimmed by 3 bases and 13 bases, with 27 bases remaining between them. In germline, CDR1 is MGHRA, CDR2 YSYEKL. CDR3 residues: CASSHPTGRLDQGCTF. The CDR3 nucleotides read TGCGCCAGCAGCCATCCTACAGGGAGACTGGACCAGGGGTGCACCTTC.

Remarks on this clone: Relative to the germline gene, one junction end is altered; a read error may explain this. J is TRBJ1-1 and V is TRBV11-3; D unresolved. The CDR3 is 14 amino acids. Germline CDR1 and CDR2: SGHNT and YENEEA. DNA of the CDR3: TGTGCCAGCAGCTTAGGAGGGAGCCCCACTAAAGCTTTCTTT. This encodes CASSLGGSPTKAFF. Variable domain in full (rest from reference TRBV11-3 and TRBJ1-1): EAGVVQSPRYKIIEKKQPVAFWCNPISGHNTLYWYLQNLGQGPELLIRYENEEAVDDSQLPKDRFSAERLKGVDSTLKIQPAELGDSAVYLCASSLGGSPTKAFFGQGTRLTVV.

V usage is TRBV18 and J usage is TRBJ1-5, with D possibly being TRBD1 (6 bases). Trimming removed 3 bases from V and 11 bases from J, with 17 bases in between. CDR1 KGHSH and CDR2 LQKENI come from the germline V gene. The CDR3 has 14 residues. The CDR3 is CASSPGGGLLSQHF. CDR3 nucleotide sequence: TGTGCCAGCTCACCCGGAGGGGGACTCTTGTCCCAGCATTTT.